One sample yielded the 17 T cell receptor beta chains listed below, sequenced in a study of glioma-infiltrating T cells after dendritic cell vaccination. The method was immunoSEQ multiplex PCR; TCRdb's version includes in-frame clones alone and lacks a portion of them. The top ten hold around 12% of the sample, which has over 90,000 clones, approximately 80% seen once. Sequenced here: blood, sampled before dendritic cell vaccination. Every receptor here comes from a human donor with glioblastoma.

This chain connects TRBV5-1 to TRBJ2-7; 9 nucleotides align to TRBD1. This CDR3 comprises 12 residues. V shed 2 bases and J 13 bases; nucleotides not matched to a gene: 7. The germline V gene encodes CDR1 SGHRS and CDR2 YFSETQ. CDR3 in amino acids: CASSFDRDREYF. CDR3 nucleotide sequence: TGCGCCAGCAGCTTCGACCGGGACAGGGAATACTTC.

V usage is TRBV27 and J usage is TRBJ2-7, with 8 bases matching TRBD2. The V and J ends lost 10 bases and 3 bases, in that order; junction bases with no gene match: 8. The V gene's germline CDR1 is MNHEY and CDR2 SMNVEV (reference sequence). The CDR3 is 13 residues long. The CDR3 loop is CATRSGGGYEQYF. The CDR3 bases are TGTGCCACTCGATCCGGGGGGGGCTACGAGCAGTACTTC.

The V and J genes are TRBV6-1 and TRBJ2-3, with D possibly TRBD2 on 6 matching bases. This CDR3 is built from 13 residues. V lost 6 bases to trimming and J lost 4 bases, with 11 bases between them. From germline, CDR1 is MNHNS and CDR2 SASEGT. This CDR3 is CASRGTGADTQYF. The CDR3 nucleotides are TGTGCCAGCAGAGGGACTGGCGCAGATACGCAGTATTTT.

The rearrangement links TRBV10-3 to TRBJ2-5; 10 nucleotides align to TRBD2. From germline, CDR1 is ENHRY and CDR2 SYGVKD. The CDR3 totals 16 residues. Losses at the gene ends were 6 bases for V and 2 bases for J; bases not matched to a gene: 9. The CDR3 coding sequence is TGTGCCATCAGGAACCCTAGCGGGGGTCTACAAGAGACCCAGTACTTC. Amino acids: CAIRNPSGGLQETQYF.

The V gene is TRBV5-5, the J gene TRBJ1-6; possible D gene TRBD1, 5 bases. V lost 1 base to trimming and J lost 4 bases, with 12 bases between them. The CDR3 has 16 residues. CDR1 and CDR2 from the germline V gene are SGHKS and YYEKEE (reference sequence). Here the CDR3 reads CASSLSARVYNSPLHF. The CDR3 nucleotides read TGTGCCAGCAGCTTGAGCGCCAGGGTATATAATTCACCCCTCCACTTT.

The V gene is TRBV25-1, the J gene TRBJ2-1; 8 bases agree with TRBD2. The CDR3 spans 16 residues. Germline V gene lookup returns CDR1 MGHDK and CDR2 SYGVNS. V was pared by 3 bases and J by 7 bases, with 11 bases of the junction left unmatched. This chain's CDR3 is CASSEPGGPAENEQFF. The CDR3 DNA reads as TGTGCCAGCAGTGAGCCGGGGGGGCCGGCAGAGAATGAGCAGTTCTTC.

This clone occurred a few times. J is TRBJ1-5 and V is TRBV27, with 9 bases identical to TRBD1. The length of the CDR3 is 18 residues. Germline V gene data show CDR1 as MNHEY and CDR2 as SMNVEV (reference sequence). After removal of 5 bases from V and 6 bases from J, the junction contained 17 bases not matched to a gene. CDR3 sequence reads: CASSPRLLGTGNGQPQHF. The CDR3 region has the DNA TGTGCCAGCAGTCCCCGACTTTTGGGGACAGGGAACGGTCAGCCCCAGCATTTT.

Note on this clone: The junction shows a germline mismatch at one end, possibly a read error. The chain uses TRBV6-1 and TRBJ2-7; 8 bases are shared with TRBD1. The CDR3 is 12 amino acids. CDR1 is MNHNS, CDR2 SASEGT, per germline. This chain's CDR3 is CASSEAHGQGHF. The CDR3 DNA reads TGTGCCAGCAGTGAAGCGCATGGACAGGGTCACTTC.

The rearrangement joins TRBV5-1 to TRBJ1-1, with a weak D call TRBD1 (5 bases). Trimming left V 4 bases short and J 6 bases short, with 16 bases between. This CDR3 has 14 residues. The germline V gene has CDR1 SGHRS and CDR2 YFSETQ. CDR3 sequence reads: CASSRPGEVAEAFF. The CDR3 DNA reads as TGCGCCAGCAGCCGACCGGGGGAAGTCGCTGAAGCTTTCTTT.

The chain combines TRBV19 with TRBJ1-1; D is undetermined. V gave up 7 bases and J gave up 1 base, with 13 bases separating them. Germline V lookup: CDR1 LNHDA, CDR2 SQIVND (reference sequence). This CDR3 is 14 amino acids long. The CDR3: CASMDWPTNTEAFF. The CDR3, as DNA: TGTGCCAGTATGGACTGGCCGACGAACACTGAAGCTTTCTTT.

The CDR3 nucleotides read TGTGCCAGCTCACCACGATCTGGATCCGGGACAGATACGCAGTATTTT. Residues: CASSPRSGSGTDTQYF. The chain has TRBV18 and TRBJ2-3; D not certain. Between the trimmed V and J ends, which lost 1 base and 3 bases, there was a span of 14 bases. CDR3 length: 16 amino acids. Germline CDR1 and CDR2: KGHSH and LQKENI.

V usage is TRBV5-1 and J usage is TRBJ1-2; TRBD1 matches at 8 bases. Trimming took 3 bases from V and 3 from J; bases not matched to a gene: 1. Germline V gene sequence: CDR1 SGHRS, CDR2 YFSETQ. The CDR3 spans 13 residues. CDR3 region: CASSWGQDYGYTF. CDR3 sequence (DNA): TGCGCCAGCAGCTGGGGACAGGACTATGGCTACACCTTC.

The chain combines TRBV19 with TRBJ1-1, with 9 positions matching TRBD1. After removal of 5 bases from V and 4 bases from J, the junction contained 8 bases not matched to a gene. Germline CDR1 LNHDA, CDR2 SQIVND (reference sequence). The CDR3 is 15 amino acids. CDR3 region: CASSAGTGYITEAFF. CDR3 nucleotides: TGTGCCAGTAGTGCAGGGACAGGGTATATCACTGAAGCTTTCTTT.

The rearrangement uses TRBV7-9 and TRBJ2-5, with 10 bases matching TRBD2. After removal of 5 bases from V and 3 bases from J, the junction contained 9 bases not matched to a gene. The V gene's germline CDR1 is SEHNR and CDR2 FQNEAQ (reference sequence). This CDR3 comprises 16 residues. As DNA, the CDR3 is TGTGCCAGCAGCCCGCCTAGAGCGGGGGGGAAAGAGACCCAGTACTTC. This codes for CASSPPRAGGKETQYF.

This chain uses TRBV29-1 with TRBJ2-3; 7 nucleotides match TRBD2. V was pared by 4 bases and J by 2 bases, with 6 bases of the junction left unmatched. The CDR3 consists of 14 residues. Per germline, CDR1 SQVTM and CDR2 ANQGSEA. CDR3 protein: CSVGGGGDTDTQYF. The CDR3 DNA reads TGCAGCGTTGGGGGGGGAGGGGACACAGATACGCAGTATTTT.

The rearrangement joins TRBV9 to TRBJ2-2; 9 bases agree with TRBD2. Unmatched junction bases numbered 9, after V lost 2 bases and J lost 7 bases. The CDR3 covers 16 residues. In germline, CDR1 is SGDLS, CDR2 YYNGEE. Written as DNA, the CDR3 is TGTGCCAGCAGCGTTGGAGGACTAGCGTTCCACGGGGAGCTGTTTTTT. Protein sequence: CASSVGGLAFHGELFF. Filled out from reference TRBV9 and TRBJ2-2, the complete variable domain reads DSGVTQTPKHLITATGQRVTLRCSPRSGDLSVYWYQQSLDQGLQFLIQYYNGEERAKGNILERFSAQQFPDLHSELNLSSLELGDSALYFCASSVGGLAFHGELFFGEGSRLTVL.

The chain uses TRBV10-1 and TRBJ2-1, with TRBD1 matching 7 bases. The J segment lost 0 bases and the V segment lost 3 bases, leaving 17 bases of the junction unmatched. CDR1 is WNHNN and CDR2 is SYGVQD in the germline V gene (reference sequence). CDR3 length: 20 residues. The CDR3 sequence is CASSDITRTGSPSSYNEQFF. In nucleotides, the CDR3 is TGCGCCAGCAGTGATATAACCCGGACAGGCTCCCCGAGCTCCTACAATGAGCAGTTCTTC.